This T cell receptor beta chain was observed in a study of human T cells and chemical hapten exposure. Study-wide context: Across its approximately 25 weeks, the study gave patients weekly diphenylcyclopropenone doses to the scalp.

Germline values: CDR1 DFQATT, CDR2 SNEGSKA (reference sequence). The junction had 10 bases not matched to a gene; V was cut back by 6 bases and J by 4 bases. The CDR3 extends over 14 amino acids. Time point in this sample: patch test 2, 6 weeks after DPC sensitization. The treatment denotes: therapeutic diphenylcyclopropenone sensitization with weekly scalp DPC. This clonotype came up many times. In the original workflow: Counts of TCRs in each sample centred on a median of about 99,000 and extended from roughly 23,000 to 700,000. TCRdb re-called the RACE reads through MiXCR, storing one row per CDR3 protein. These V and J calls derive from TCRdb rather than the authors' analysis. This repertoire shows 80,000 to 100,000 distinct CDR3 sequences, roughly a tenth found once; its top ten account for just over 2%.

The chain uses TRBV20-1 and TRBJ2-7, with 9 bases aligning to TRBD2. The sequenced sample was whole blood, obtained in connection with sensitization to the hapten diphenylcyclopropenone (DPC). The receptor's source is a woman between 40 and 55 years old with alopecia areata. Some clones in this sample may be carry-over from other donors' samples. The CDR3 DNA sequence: TGCAGTGCACCGGATGGTAGCGGGAGATACGAGCAGTACTTC. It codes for CSAPDGSGRYEQYF.